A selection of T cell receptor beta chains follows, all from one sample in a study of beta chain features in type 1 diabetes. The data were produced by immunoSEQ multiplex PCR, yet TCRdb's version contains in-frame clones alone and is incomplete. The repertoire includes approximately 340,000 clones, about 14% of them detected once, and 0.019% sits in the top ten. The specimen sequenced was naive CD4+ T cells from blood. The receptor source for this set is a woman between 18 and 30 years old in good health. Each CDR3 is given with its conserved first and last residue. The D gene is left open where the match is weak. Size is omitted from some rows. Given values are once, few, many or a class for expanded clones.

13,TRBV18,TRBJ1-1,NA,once,CASSLLEGTEAFF,TGTGCCAGCTCACTCCTCGAGGGTACTGAAGCTTTCTTT
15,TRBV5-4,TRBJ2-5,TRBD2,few,CASSIGTSVNETQYF,TGTGCCAGCAGCATAGGGACTAGCGTTAATGAGACCCAGTACTTC
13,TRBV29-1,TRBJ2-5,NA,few,CSVRTRLKETQYF,TGCAGCGTTCGAACGAGGCTAAAAGAGACCCAGTACTTC
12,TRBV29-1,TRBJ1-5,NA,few,CSVEGLDQPQHF,TGCAGCGTGGAGGGCCTGGATCAGCCCCAGCATTTT
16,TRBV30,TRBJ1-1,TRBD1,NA,CAWSVLLTGTYTEAFF,TGTGCCTGGAGTGTACTATTGACAGGGACATACACTGAAGCTTTCTTT
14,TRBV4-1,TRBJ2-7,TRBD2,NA,CASSYGRNSYEQYF,TGCGCCAGCAGCTACGGGAGGAACTCCTACGAGCAGTACTTC
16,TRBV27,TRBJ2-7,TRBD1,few,CASSPRGTGVIYEQYF,TGTGCCAGCAGTCCCCGCGGGACAGGGGTGATCTACGAGCAGTACTTC
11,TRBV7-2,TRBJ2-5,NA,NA,CASSFKETQYF,TGTGCCAGCAGCTTCAAAGAGACCCAGTACTTC
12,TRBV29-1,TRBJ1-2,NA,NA,CSVVGGDYGYTF,TGCAGCGTTGTGGGAGGGGACTATGGCTACACCTTC
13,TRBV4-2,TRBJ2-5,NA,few,CASSQDRRETQYF,TGTGCCAGCAGCCAAGACCGGAGGGAGACCCAGTACTTC
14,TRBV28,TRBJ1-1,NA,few,CASSPYDRNTEAFF,TGTGCCAGCAGCCCTTATGACAGGAACACTGAAGCTTTCTTT
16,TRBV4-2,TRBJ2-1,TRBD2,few,CASSHPTGTSVNEQFF,TGTGCCAGCAGCCACCCGACCGGGACTAGCGTAAATGAGCAGTTCTTC
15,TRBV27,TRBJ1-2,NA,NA,CASSPLRVESYGYTF,TGTGCCAGCAGTCCCCTCCGCGTAGAGAGCTATGGCTACACCTTC
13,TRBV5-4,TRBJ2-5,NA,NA,CASRGRPQETQYF,TGTGCCAGCAGAGGCAGGCCCCAAGAGACCCAGTACTTC
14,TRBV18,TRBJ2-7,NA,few,CASSPQLESNEQYF,TGTGCCAGCTCACCCCAACTAGAGTCGAACGAGCAGTACTTC
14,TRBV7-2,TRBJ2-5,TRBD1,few,CASSSSTGRETQYF,TGTGCCAGCAGCTCCTCGACAGGGCGGGAGACCCAGTACTTC
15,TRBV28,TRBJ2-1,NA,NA,CASSLVGSEYNEQFF,TGTGCCAGCAGTTTAGTCGGGAGCGAATACAATGAGCAGTTCTTC
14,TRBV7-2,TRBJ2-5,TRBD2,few,CASSFGGRGETQYF,TGTGCCAGCAGCTTCGGCGGGAGGGGAGAGACCCAGTACTTC
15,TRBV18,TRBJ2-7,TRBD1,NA,CASRTTRTGTYEQYF,TGTGCCAGCAGGACGACTAGGACAGGGACCTACGAGCAGTACTTC
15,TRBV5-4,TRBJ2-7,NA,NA,CATGRAGVFRDEQYF,TGTGCCACCGGGCGGGCAGGGGTGTTCCGGGACGAGCAGTACTTC
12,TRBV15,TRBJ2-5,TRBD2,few,CATLSGSETQYF,TGTGCCACACTAAGCGGGAGCGAGACCCAGTACTTC
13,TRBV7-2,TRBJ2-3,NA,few,CASSGRRTDTQYF,TGTGCCAGCAGCGGGAGAAGGACAGATACGCAGTATTTT
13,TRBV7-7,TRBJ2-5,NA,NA,CASSLQERETQYF,TGTGCCAGCAGTCTACAAGAGCGGGAGACCCAGTACTTC
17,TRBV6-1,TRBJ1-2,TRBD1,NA,CASRETGTGGFGYGYTF,TGTGCCAGCAGGGAAACCGGGACAGGGGGCTTTGGGTATGGCTACACCTTC
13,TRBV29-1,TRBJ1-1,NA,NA,CSGVGGLGTEAFF,TGCAGCGGAGTGGGGGGGCTAGGCACTGAAGCTTTCTTT
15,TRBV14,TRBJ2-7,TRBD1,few,CASSHWTGSNYEQYF,TGTGCCAGCAGCCATTGGACAGGGAGTAACTACGAGCAGTACTTC
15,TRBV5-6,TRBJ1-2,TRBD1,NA,CASSWDRLPNYGYTF,TGTGCCAGCAGCTGGGACAGGCTGCCCAACTATGGCTACACCTTC
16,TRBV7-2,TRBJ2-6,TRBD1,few,CASGSRDRAGANVLTF,TGTGCCAGCGGGTCCCGGGACAGGGCCGGGGCCAACGTCCTGACTTTC
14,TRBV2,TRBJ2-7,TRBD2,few,CASRTSGGTYEQYF,TGTGCCAGCAGAACTAGCGGGGGAACCTACGAGCAGTACTTC
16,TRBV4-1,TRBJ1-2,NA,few,CASSQDKGAHHYGYTF,TGCGCCAGCAGCCAAGACAAGGGAGCCCACCACTATGGCTACACCTTC
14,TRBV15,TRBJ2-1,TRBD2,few,CATSRTSVYNEQFF,TGTGCCACCAGCAGGACTAGCGTTTACAATGAGCAGTTCTTC
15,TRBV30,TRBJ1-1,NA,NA,CAWGNPGALNTEAFF,TGTGCCTGGGGGAATCCAGGGGCCCTGAACACTGAAGCTTTCTTT